This T cell receptor (beta chain) stems from a study of blood T cell repertoires in COVID-19. About the study: Acute-phase and convalescent COVID-19 samples originated in the United States, Italy and Spain. In each case, the material was cDNA or gDNA derived from T cells, B-cell-depleted T cells, or PBMCs.

This clone was recorded only once. Authors' processing steps: Amplified reference gene primers provided the basis for estimating nucleated cell counts. TCRdb keeps only in-frame clones here, not all; method: immunoSEQ multiplex PCR. The D gene and trimming were derived from the DNA, and the V and J assignments and clone size from that table. The top ten hold about a quarter of the sample, which has around 45,000 clones, about 80% seen once. CDR1 and CDR2 (germline): SGHRS, YFSETQ. Trimming took 0 bases from V and 8 from J, leaving 14 bases between them. The CDR3 contains 15 residues. Sequencing input: peripheral blood. The rearrangement joins TRBV5-1 to TRBJ2-2; D is perhaps TRBD2 (6 bases). The receptor's source is a woman aged 55-69 years with acute or convalescent COVID-19. This chain's CDR3 is CASSLVSGEEGELFF. The CDR3 DNA reads as TGCGCCAGCAGCTTGGTGTCCGGGGAGGAAGGGGAGCTGTTTTTT.